This T cell receptor (beta chain) comes out of a study of metastatic and nonmetastatic thyroid tumors. Background on the study: Repertoires from malignant and benign thyroid patients were compared across blood and tumor or nodule tissue.

Nobody among the patients had been given any treatment before thyroid surgery. Original analysis: Using the CDR3 differences seen across clinicopathological groups, the authors built a distant-metastasis classifier for papillary thyroid cancer, which was meant to discriminate distant-metastatic patients. TCRdb called clones again from the PCR reads with MiXCR. None of the V and J calls come from the authors' own analysis; TCRdb made them. Of tens of thousands of clones listed, about 13% are singletons. This clone has ten or more counts. Its specificity is not known. Study-wide results and caveats: Compared with benign nodules, malignant thyroid tumors were reported to have significantly higher TCR beta diversity in both blood and tumor.

Germline CDR1 is SGHAT and CDR2 is FQNNGV. This CDR3 comprises 17 residues. Trimming removed 4 bases from V and 4 bases from J; junction bases left unmatched: 6. The origin of this receptor is a female donor with papillary thyroid cancer or a benign thyroid nodule (not recorded which). Some clones in this sample may be carry-over from other donors' samples. The chain is built from TRBV11-2 and TRBJ2-2, with 13 bases that match TRBD2. The specimen sequenced was blood. CDR3 DNA: TGTGCCAGCAGCTCATCACTAGCGGGAGGGCGCACCGGGGAGCTGTTTTTT. Amino acid sequence: CASSSSLAGGRTGELFF.